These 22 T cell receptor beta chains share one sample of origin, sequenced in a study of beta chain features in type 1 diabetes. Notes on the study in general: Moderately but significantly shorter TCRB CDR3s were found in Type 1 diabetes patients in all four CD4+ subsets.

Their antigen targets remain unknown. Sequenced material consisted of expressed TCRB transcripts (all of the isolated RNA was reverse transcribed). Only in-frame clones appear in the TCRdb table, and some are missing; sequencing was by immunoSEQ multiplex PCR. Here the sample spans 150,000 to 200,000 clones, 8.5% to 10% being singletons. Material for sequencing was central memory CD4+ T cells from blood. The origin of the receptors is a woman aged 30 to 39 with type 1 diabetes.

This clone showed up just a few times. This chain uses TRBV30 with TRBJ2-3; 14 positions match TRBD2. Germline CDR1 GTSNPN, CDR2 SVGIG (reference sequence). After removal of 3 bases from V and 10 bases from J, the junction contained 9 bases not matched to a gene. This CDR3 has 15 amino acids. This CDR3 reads CAWREGLAGASPQYF. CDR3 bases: TGTGCCTGGAGGGAGGGACTAGCGGGAGCGTCCCCGCAGTATTTT.

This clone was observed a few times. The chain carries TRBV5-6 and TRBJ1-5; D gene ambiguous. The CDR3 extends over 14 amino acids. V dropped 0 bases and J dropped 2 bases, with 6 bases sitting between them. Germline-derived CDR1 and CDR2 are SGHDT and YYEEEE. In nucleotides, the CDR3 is TGTGCCAGCAGCTTGGTGGGAGGCAATCAGCCCCAGCATTTT. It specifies CASSLVGGNQPQHF.

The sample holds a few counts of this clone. CDR3 sequence reads: CASSSRGQGANEQFF. The CDR3 bases are TGTGCCAGCAGCTCTAGGGGACAGGGGGCAAATGAGCAGTTCTTC. The rearrangement joins TRBV11-3 to TRBJ2-1, with 12 bases that match TRBD1. This CDR3 contains 15 residues. The germline V gene has CDR1 SGHNT and CDR2 YENEEA. V shed 4 bases, J shed 7 bases, and the junction held 5 bases outside the gene matches.

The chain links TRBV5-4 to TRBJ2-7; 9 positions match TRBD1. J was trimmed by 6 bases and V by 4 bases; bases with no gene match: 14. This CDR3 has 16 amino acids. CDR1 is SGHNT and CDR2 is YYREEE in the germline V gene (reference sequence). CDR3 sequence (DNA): TGTGCCAGCAGCGGTACAGGGGGCGAGACGTCGGGCGAGCAGTACTTC. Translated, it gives CASSGTGGETSGEQYF.

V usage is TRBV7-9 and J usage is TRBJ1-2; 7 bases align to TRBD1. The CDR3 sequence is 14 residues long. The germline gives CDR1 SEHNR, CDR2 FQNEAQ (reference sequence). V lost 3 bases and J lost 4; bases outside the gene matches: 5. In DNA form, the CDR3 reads TGTGCCAGCAGCTTGCCGGGACAGACCTATGGCTACACCTTC. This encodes CASSLPGQTYGYTF.

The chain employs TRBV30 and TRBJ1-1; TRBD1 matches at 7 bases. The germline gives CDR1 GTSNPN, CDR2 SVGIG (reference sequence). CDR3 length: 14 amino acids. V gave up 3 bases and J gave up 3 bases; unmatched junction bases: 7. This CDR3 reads CAWRETGYYTEAFF. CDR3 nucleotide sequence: TGTGCCTGGAGGGAGACAGGGTATTACACTGAAGCTTTCTTT.

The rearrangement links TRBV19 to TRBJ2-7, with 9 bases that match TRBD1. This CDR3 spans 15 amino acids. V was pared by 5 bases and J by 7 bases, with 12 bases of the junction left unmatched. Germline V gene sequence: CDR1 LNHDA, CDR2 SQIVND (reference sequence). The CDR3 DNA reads TGTGCCAGTAGTGTAACCGGGACAGGGTTGTTTGAGCAGTACTTC. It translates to CASSVTGTGLFEQYF. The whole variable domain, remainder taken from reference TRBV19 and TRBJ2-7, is DGGITQSPKYLFRKEGQNVTLSCEQNLNHDAMYWYRQDPGQGLRLIYYSQIVNDFQKGDIAEGYSVSREKKESFPLTVTSAQKNPTAFYLCASSVTGTGLFEQYFGPGTRLTVT.

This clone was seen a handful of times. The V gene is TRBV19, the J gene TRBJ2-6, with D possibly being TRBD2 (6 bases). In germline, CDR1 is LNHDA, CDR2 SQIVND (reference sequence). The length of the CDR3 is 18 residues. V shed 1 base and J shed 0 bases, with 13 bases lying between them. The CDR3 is CASSIAGTSSSGANVLTF. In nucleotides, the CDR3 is TGTGCCAGTAGTATAGCCGGGACTTCCAGCTCTGGGGCCAACGTCCTGACTTTC.

The CDR3 protein is CASSPGQGSYGYTF. CDR3 bases: TGTGCCAGTAGTCCTGGACAGGGGAGCTATGGCTACACCTTC. J is TRBJ1-2 and V is TRBV19; TRBD1 aligns across 9 bases. V lost 5 bases and J lost 4; bases outside the gene matches: 5. Germline V gives CDR1 LNHDA, CDR2 SQIVND (reference sequence). The CDR3 has 14 residues. The full variable domain, rest sourced from reference TRBV19 and TRBJ1-2, is DGGITQSPKYLFRKEGQNVTLSCEQNLNHDAMYWYRQDPGQGLRLIYYSQIVNDFQKGDIAEGYSVSREKKESFPLTVTSAQKNPTAFYLCASSPGQGSYGYTFGSGTRLTVV.

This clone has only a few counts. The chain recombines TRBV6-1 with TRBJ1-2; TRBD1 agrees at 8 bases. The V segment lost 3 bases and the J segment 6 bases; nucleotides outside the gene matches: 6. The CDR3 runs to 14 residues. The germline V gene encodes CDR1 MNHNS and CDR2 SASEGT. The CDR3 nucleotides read TGTGCCAGCAGTGAGACGGACAGGGCTGATGGCTACACCTTC. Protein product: CASSETDRADGYTF.

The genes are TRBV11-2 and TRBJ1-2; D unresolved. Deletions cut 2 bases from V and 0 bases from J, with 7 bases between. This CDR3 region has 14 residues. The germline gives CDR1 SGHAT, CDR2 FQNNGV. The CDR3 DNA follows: TGTGCCAGCAGCTTACAGGTTTCTAACTATGGCTACACCTTC. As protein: CASSLQVSNYGYTF.

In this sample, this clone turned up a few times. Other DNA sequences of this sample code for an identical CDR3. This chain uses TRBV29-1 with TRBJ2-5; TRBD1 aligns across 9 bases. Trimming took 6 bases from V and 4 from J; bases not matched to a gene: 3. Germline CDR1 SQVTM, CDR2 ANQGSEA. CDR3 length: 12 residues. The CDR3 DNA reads TGCAGCGTAAGGACAGGGGTAGAGACCCAGTACTTC. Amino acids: CSVRTGVETQYF.

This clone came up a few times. The CDR3 bases are TGTGCCAGTAGTCCTACGACAGGGAATCAGCCCCAGCATTTT. This gives the protein CASSPTTGNQPQHF. V gene TRBV19 combines with J gene TRBJ1-5; TRBD1 matches 7 bases. The J segment lost 4 bases and the V segment lost 5 bases, leaving 5 bases of the junction unmatched. CDR3 length: 14 residues. Germline values: CDR1 LNHDA, CDR2 SQIVND (reference sequence).

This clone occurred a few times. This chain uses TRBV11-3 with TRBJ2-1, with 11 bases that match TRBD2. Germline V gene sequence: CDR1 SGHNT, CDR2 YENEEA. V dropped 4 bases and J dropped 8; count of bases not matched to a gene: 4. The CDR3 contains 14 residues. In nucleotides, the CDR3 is TGTGCCAGCAGCTCAACTAGCGGGAGTTATGAGCAGTTCTTC. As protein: CASSSTSGSYEQFF.

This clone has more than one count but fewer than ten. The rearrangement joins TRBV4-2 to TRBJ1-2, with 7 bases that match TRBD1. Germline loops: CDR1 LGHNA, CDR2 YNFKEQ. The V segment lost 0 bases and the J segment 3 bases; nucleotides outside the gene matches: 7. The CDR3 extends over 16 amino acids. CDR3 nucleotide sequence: TGTGCCAGCAGCCAAGAGTCAAGGGGGCGCGACTATGGCTACACCTTC. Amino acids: CASSQESRGRDYGYTF.

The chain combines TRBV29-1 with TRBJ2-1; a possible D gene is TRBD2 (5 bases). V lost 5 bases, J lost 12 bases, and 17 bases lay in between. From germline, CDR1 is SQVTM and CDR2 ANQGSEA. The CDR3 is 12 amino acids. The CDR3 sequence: CSVQSSIQWQFF. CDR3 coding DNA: TGCAGCGTTCAATCTAGCATCCAGTGGCAGTTCTTC.

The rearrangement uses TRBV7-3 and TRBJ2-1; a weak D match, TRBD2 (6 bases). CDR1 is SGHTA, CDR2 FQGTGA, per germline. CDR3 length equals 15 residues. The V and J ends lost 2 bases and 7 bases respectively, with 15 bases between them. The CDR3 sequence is CASSLSGVGKNEQFF. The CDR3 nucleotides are TGTGCCAGCAGCTTATCGGGAGTAGGAAAGAATGAGCAGTTCTTC.

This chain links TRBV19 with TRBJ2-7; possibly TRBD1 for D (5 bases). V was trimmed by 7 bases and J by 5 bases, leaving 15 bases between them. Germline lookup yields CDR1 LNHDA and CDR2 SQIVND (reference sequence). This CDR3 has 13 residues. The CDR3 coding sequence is TGTGCCAGTACCGCGCCGGACATCCACGAGCAGTACTTC. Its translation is CASTAPDIHEQYF.

CDR3: CASSGRAKSQPQHF. The CDR3 DNA follows: TGTGCCAGCAGTGGGAGGGCTAAGAGTCAGCCCCAGCATTTT. The V gene is TRBV2, the J gene TRBJ1-5; D unclear. This CDR3 comprises 14 residues. V lost 4 bases to trimming and J lost 6 bases, with 13 bases between them. Germline CDR1 SNHLY, CDR2 FYNNEI.

CDR3 nucleotides: TGTGCCAGCTCACTACAACAGGGGGCGAGCGCTGAAGCTTTCTTT. Protein product: CASSLQQGASAEAFF. The chain employs TRBV18 and TRBJ1-1; 9 bases are shared with TRBD1. The CDR3 consists of 15 residues. CDR1 KGHSH and CDR2 LQKENI come from the germline V gene. Trimming removed 4 bases from V and 6 bases from J; junction bases left unmatched: 9.

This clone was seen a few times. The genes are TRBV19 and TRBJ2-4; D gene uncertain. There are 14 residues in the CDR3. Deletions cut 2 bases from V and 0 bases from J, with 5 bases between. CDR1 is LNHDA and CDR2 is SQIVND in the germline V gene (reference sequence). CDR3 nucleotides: TGTGCCAGTAGTATAAAGCTAGCCAAAAACATTCAGTACTTC. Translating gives CASSIKLAKNIQYF.

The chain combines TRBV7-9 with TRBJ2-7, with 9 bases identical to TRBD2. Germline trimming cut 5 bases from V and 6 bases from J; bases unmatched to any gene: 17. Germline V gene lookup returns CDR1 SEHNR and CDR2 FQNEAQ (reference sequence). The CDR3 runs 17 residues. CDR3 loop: CASSRGTVAGELVEQYF. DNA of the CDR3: TGTGCCAGCAGCCGAGGAACAGTAGCGGGAGAACTCGTCGAGCAGTACTTC.